This T cell receptor beta chain was sequenced during a study of T cells in Graves' hyperthyroidism and ophthalmopathy. TCR beta CDR3 region amplification was performed from RNA transcripts. TCR CDR3 underwent first-round RT-PCR with the HTBI primer set. Via MiXCR, TCRdb re-called the multiplex PCR reads, giving one row per CDR3 protein. Among roughly 330,000 distinct CDR3 sequences listed, over 15% were seen once. These patients, aged 18 to 65, had recently diagnosed hyperthyroidism lasting under 2 months. This clonotype appeared many times. Trimming left V 6 bases short and J 7 bases short, with 25 bases between. The CDR3 consists of 17 residues. CDR1 MNHNS and CDR2 SASEGT come from the germline V gene.

The gene calls are TRBV6-1 and TRBJ2-4, with TRBD2 as a possible D gene (6 bases). The sequence derives from a man aged 25-45 years with Graves' hyperthyroidism. The sequenced sample consisted of blood. This chain's CDR3 is CASRVSVEGKGLNIQYF. The CDR3 DNA follows: TGTGCCAGCAGAGTTTCGGTGGAGGGAAAAGGTTTGAACATTCAGTACTTC.